This T cell receptor beta chain was documented in a study of fetal regulatory T cell absence and autoimmunity. Points from the study as a whole: Pancreas TCRs were oligoclonally enriched versus cord blood, some clones over 95-fold.

This clone turned up a few times. Its antigen is unidentified. The assay was run at survey level. Produced via immunoSEQ multiplex PCR; TCRdb's table is partial and in-frame only. The profile covers 95,000 or so clones, with less than 80% appearing a single time and roughly 2% taken by the ten largest. Germline values: CDR1 SGDLS, CDR2 YYNGEE. V lost 4 bases and J lost 6; bases outside the gene matches: 4. CDR3 length equals 13 residues. The receptor comes from a male donor with IPEX syndrome. The chain employs TRBV9 and TRBJ2-7; 10 bases are shared with TRBD1. The sample was pancreas tissue. The CDR3 protein is CASSPWTGGEQYF. Written as DNA, the CDR3 is TGTGCCAGCAGCCCATGGACAGGGGGCGAGCAGTACTTC.